The entry below gives a single T cell receptor (beta chain) sequence along with its context. This record belongs to a study of control samples from healthy donors and cancer patients. Only in-frame clones appear in the TCRdb table, and some are missing; sequencing was by immunoSEQ multiplex PCR. The sample consists of approximately 150,000 clones, just over 95% of them appearing once. V was shortened by 4 bases and J by 4 bases, with 12 bases between the two germline ends. CDR1 is SGHRS and CDR2 is YFSETQ in the germline V gene. CDR3 size: 14 residues. Sequenced input: blood. The rearrangement links TRBV5-1 to TRBJ1-5; no clear D. This sequence was found in a woman aged 25 to 39 in good health. CDR3 sequence reads: CASSPWGDNQPQHF. DNA of the CDR3: TGCGCCAGCAGCCCCTGGGGAGATAATCAGCCCCAGCATTTT.